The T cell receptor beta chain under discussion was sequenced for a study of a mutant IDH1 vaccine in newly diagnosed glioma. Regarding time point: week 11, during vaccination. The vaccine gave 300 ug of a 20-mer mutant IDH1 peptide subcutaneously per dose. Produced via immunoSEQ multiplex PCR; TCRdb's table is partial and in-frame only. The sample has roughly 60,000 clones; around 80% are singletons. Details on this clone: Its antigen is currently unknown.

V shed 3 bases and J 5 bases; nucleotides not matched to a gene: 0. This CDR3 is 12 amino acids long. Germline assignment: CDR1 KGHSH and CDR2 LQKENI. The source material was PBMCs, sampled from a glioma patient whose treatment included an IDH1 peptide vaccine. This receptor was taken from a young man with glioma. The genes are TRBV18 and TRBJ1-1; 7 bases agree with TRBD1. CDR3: CASSPTGTEAFF. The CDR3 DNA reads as TGTGCCAGCTCACCGACAGGGACTGAAGCTTTCTTT. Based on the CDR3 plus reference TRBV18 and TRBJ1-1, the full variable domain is NAGVMQNPRHLVRRRGQEARLRCSPMKGHSHVYWYRQLPEEGLKFMVYLQKENIIDESGMPKERFSAEFPKEGPSILRIQQVVRGDSAAYFCASSPTGTEAFFGQGTRLTVV.